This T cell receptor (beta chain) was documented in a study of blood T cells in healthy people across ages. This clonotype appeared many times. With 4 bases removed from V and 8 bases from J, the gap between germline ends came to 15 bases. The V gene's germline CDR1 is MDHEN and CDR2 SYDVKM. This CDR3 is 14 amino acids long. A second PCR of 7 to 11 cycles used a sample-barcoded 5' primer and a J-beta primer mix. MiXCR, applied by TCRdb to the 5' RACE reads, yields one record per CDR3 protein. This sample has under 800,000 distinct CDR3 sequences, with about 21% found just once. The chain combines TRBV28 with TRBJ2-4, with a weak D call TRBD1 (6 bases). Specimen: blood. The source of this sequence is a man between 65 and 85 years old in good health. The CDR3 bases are TGTGCCAGCAGTTCCGGGACATTTCGCGACATTCAGTACTTC. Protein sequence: CASSSGTFRDIQYF.